Given below is one T cell receptor beta chain in context. The antigen remains unidentified. The sample belongs to a study of blood T cells in healthy people across ages. The wider study: Roughly one uniquely barcoded beta molecule per two T cells was captured. General study points: A roughly linear age-dependent decrease characterized TCR beta diversity per million T cells.

From germline, CDR1 is KGHDR and CDR2 SFDVKD. V was clipped by 7 bases and J by 3 bases, with 14 bases between them. The CDR3 loop spans 15 amino acids. Ten milliliters of peripheral blood were drawn from each donor into EDTA-treated tubes. A second PCR, run for roughly 7 to 12 cycles, used a sample-barcoded 5' primer plus a J-beta primer mix. A template-switch adaptor with 12 random nucleotides tagged each cDNA molecule. TCRdb itself ran the 5' RACE reads through MiXCR, one entry per CDR3 protein. This table holds some 700,000 distinct CDR3 sequences, roughly 41% found once. Sequences were obtained from blood. The sequence derives from a woman in her sixties or seventies in good health. The V call is TRBV24-1, the J call TRBJ2-2; D not resolved. The CDR3 DNA sequence: TGTGCCACCAGCCCGGGCCGCCTAGACACCGGGGAGCTGTTTTTT. As protein: CATSPGRLDTGELFF.